This T cell receptor beta chain was retrieved from a study of blood T cell repertoires in COVID-19. Looking at the study overall: COVID-19 samples from acute and convalescent phases originated in the United States, Italy and Spain. T cells, B-cell-depleted T cells, or PBMCs supplied cDNA or gDNA.

The V end lost 1 base, the J end lost 0 bases, and 10 bases lay between the germline ends. This CDR3 has 17 residues. Per the germline V gene, CDR1 is MGHRA and CDR2 is YSYEKL. In the authors' methods: It was from reference gene primer amplification that nucleated cell counts were estimated. TCRdb's copy holds only in-frame clones and misses some; the assay was immunoSEQ multiplex PCR. V and J calls plus clone size are reproduced from that table; the DNA served to infer D and trimming. This table holds some 50,000 clones, 80% to 90% found once. The TCR comes from a man aged 35-49 years with acute or convalescent COVID-19. The sample was peripheral blood. The chain combines TRBV4-1 with TRBJ1-6; no definite D call. The CDR3, as DNA: TGCGCCAGCAGCCAAGTAGAGGCGAACTCCTATAATTCACCCCTCCACTTT. It is translated as CASSQVEANSYNSPLHF.